This T cell receptor beta chain is drawn from a study of CD8 T cells in ankylosing spondylitis. As the method for making TCR beta libraries, quantitative 5'-RACE with molecular barcodes was used. TCRdb re-called the 5' RACE reads with MiXCR, one entry per CDR3 protein. The sample lists about 170,000 distinct CDR3 sequences; 15% to 20% were seen once. In its sample, this clonotype was seen a few times. Its antigen is still unknown. Study-wide findings and caveats: Disease-linked clones reportedly showed significant enrichment in matched ankylosing spondylitis synovial fluid. Some motif variants were previously reported in reactive arthritis synovial fluid and blood.

Germline loops: CDR1 MDHEN, CDR2 SYDVKM. There are 15 residues in the CDR3. V lost 6 bases and J lost 0, with 9 bases in between. The sequence was obtained from a male donor with ankylosing spondylitis or in good health (not recorded which). Sequenced sample: blood, either unsorted or a sorted T cell fraction (not recorded which). The chain joins TRBV28 to TRBJ2-6; D gene unclear. This CDR3 reads CASRSPSSGANVLTF. The CDR3 DNA sequence: TGTGCCAGCAGGTCACCTAGCTCTGGGGCCAACGTCCTGACTTTC.